Listed below are T cell receptor delta chains from one sample, sequenced in a study of gamma-delta T cells after stem cell transplantation. With CATT, TCRdb re-called clones from the RT-PCR reads. Of 2,000 to 2,500 delta-chain clones in the sample, roughly 18% are singletons; the top ten hold under 30%. The source material was gamma-delta T cells. Source of these receptors: a human donor. It is not recorded whose cells these are; they may come from a transplant donor. CDR3s include the opening cysteine and the closing phenylalanine or tryptophan. Fields, in order: clone size, D gene, V gene, J gene, CDR3 protein, CDR3 DNA. D genes are given only for firm matches. Clone size is stated in some rows and not others, as once, few, many or a class when expanded.

>-|TRDD3|TRDV1|TRDJ4
CALGELASSSLLYVVLGDTGDGRPLIF
TGTGCTCTTGGGGAACTAGCCAGTTCCTCCTTACTTTACGTCGTACTGGGGGATACCGGGGATGGCAGACCCCTGATCTTT
>-|TRDD3|TRDV1|TRDJ1
CALGELGGYWGIRRYTDKLIF
TGTGCTCTTGGGGAACTAGGAGGCTACTGGGGGATACGTCGGTACACCGATAAACTCATCTTT
>-|TRDD3|TRDV3|TRDJ1
CAFGPYWGILELIF
TGTGCCTTTGGCCCGTACTGGGGGATACTAGAACTCATCTTT
>few|TRDD3|TRDV1|TRDJ1
CALGELPGGPGDTGGLTDKLIF
TGTGCTCTTGGGGAACTCCCTGGCGGCCCGGGGGATACAGGGGGGCTCACCGATAAACTCATCTTT
>-|-|TRDV1|TRDJ1
CALGEPSFPPVRVIF
TGTGCTCTTGGGGAGCCATCTTTTCCCCCGGTAAGGGTCATCTTT
>few|TRDD3|TRAV29/DV5|TRDJ1
CAASARWGIPLYTDKLIF
TGTGCAGCAAGCGCGCGCTGGGGGATACCCCTGTACACCGATAAACTCATCTTT
>few|TRDD3|TRDV2|TRDJ1
CACDRLGGYTDKLIF
TGTGCCTGTGATCGACTGGGGGGGTACACCGATAAACTCATCTTT
>few|-|TRDV2|TRDJ3
CACDTVWGSSWDTRQMFF
TGTGCCTGTGACACGGTATGGGGTAGCTCCTGGGACACCCGACAGATGTTTTTC
>-|-|TRDV1|TRDJ1
CALGDERLRPGDLPGGLIF
TGTGCTCTTGGGGACGAGAGACTTAGGCCTGGGGATTTGCCGGGGGGACTCATCTTT
>few|TRDD3|TRDV1|TRDJ1
CALGELETYWGIRVNTDKLIF
TGTGCTCTTGGGGAACTTGAGACTTACTGGGGGATAAGGGTCAACACCGATAAACTCATCTTT
>hyperexpanded|-|TRDV1|TRDJ1
CALGSGGAHLGKLIF
TGTGCTCTTGGGAGCGGGGGGGCCCATCTCGGTAAACTCATCTTT
>-|TRDD3|TRDV1|TRDJ1
CALGEPSFYWGIIDKLIF
TGTGCTCTTGGGGAACCTTCCTTCTACTGGGGGATAATCGATAAACTCATCTTT
>few|TRDD3|TRDV1|TRDJ1
CALGEFFPPPFPILTGATLGYTDKLIF
TGTGCTCTTGGGGAATTTTTCCCTCCCCCATTCCCCATCCTTACTGGGGCCACTCTCGGGTACACCGATAAACTCATCTTT
>-|-|TRDV2|TRDJ1
CACDTVPPFLRLGDYVGDDKLIF
TGTGCCTGTGACACGGTCCCTCCCTTCCTACGACTGGGGGATTATGTGGGTGACGATAAACTCATCTTT
>few|TRDD3|TRDV2|TRDJ1
CACDTVGQRLGDRRTDKLIF
TGTGCCTGTGACACTGTAGGACAGAGACTGGGGGATAGGAGAACCGATAAACTCATCTTT
>-|TRDD2|TRDV2|TRDJ1
CACFPAKAAFLLLGMGAYTDKLIF
TGTGCCTGTTTCCCAGCCAAGGCGGCCTTCCTACTCCTGGGGATGGGGGCTTACACCGATAAACTCATCTTT
>few|-|TRDV3|TRDJ1
CAFGPRPWVGDKLIF
TGTGCCTTTGGCCCGCGCCCCTGGGTAGGCGATAAACTCATCTTT
>-|TRDD3|TRDV2|TRDJ1
CACDTDSPFLYWGADPPYTDKLIF
TGTGCCTGTGACACCGATTCACCCTTCTTGTACTGGGGGGCCGACCCTCCCTACACCGATAAACTCATCTTT
>-|-|TRDV1|TRDJ1
CALGAFLPNSRLIF
TGTGCTCTTGGGGCCTTTCTTCCGAATTCACGACTCATCTTT
>-|TRDD3|TRDV1|TRDJ1
CALGSQAFLYWGIGPWTDKLIF
TGTGCTCTTGGTTCCCAGGCCTTCCTCTACTGGGGGATAGGCCCGTGGACCGATAAACTCATCTTT
>few|TRDD3|TRDV2|TRDJ1
CACEGLGDIIESVGTDKLIF
TGTGCCTGTGAGGGACTGGGGGATATAATTGAATCGGTGGGCACCGATAAACTCATCTTT
>medium-sized|-|TRDV1|TRDJ1
CALGEPAPPFGGFTDKLIF
TGTGCTCTTGGGGAACCCGCTCCCCCTTTTGGGGGTTTCACCGATAAACTCATCTTT
>medium-sized|-|TRDV1|TRDJ1
CALGAPLPPRGKLIF
TGTGCTCTTGGGGCCCCCCTTCCACCCAGGGGTAAACTCATCTTT
>-|TRDD3|TRDV2|TRDJ3
CACDTARGIRAWDTRQMFF
TGTGCCTGTGACACGGCAAGGGGGATACGCGCCTGGGACACCCGACAGATGTTTTTC
>few|TRDD3|TRDV2|TRDJ1
CACDTLGDLRTDKLIF
TGTGCCTGTGACACCTTGGGGGATCTTCGTACCGATAAACTCATCTTT
>few|TRDD3|TRDV2|TRDJ1
CACDTGPRARLGELPYTDKLIF
TGTGCCTGTGACACCGGCCCTAGAGCCAGACTGGGGGAACTCCCGTACACCGATAAACTCATCTTT
>medium-sized|TRDD3|TRDV1|TRDJ1
CALGERPFNWGIKLIF
TGTGCTCTTGGGGAACGCCCCTTTAACTGGGGGATTAAACTCATCTTT
>large|TRDD3|TRDV1|TRDJ1
CALGELPKTLFLLVHWGIRTDKLIF
TGTGCTCTTGGGGAACTCCCCAAAACTCTTTTCCTACTGGTCCACTGGGGGATACGCACCGATAAACTCATCTTT
>few|TRDD3|TRDV2|TRDJ1
CACDFPDWGSYTDKLIF
TGTGCCTGTGATTTCCCGGACTGGGGGTCGTACACCGATAAACTCATCTTT
>-|-|TRDV1|TRDJ1
CALGELFPHLYWVSLADKLIF
TGTGCTCTTGGGGAACTATTCCCTCACTTATACTGGGTGTCCCTTGCCGATAAACTCATCTTT
>medium-sized|-|TRDV2|TRDJ1
CACDTVGPFTDKLIF
TGTGCCTGTGACACGGTGGGGCCGTTCACCGATAAACTCATCTTT
>-|TRDD3|TRDV1|TRDJ1
CALGECITATKVNWGYAEFTDKLIF
TGTGCTCTTGGGGAATGTATTACCGCTACTAAGGTTAACTGGGGATACGCGGAATTCACCGATAAACTCATCTTT
>-|TRDD3|TRDV1|TRDJ1
CALGARPPRFQVLDWGIPRPCTDKLIF
TGTGCTCTTGGGGCTAGACCCCCGCGATTCCAGGTCCTTGACTGGGGGATACCTCGCCCGTGCACCGATAAACTCATCTTT
>few|TRDD3|TRDV2|TRDJ3
CACDPVLGDKSPKSSWDTRQTFF
TGTGCCTGTGATCCCGTACTGGGGGATAAGTCCCCGAAGAGCTCCTGGGACACCCGACAGACGTTTTTC
>few|-|TRDV1|TRDJ1
CALGSPFLRLGDYTDKLIF
TGTGCTCTCGGGTCTCCCTTCCTACGACTGGGGGATTACACCGATAAACTCATCTTT
>few|-|TRDV2|TRDJ1
CACDTLAALVIDTDKLIF
TGTGCCTGTGACACCCTAGCCGCACTGGTGATAGACACCGATAAACTCATCTTT
>few|TRDD2|TRDV1|TRDJ1
CALGEPPLGLLPTEWGYKLIF
TGTGCTCTTGGGGAACCCCCCCTTGGTCTTCTTCCTACCGAGTGGGGGTATAAACTCATCTTT
>-|TRDD3|TRDV1|TRDJ1
CALGAPFTLYWGTHTDKLIF
TGTGCTCTTGGGGCACCATTTACTCTGTACTGGGGAACCCACACCGATAAACTCATCTTT
>-|TRDD3|TRDV1|TRDJ3
CALGPQTPPLYWGILRPGGSWDTRQMFF
TGTGCTCTTGGGCCCCAGACCCCACCCCTCTACTGGGGGATACTACGCCCCGGGGGCTCCTGGGACACCCGACAGATGTTTTTC
>-|-|TRDV2|TRDJ3
CACDTVAPGGTSWDTRQMFF
TGTGCCTGTGACACCGTCGCTCCCGGGGGAACCTCCTGGGACACCCGACAGATGTTTTTC
>medium-sized|-|TRDV2|TRDJ1
CACDEIRVMDTDKLIF
TGTGCCTGTGACGAAATCCGGGTCATGGACACCGATAAACTCATCTTT
>-|TRDD3|TRDV1|TRDJ1
CALGERILISSLLLLGDYKPDKLIF
TGTGCTCTTGGGGAACGCATCTTAATCAGCTCCTTGCTACTACTGGGGGACTACAAACCCGATAAACTCATCTTT
>few|TRDD3|TRDV2|TRDJ1
CACDTAFHQYWGILGADKLIF
TGTGCCTGTGACACGGCCTTCCATCAGTACTGGGGGATACTCGGGGCCGATAAACTCATCTTT
>-|TRDD3|TRDV1|TRDJ1
CALGDIRLRVTGDPYTDKLIF
TGTGCTCTTGGGGACATTCGACTTCGCGTTACTGGGGATCCGTACACCGATAAACTCATCTTT